Listed below are T cell receptor beta chains from one sample, sequenced in a study of blood T cells in healthy people across ages. TCRdb passed the 5' RACE reads through MiXCR, listing each CDR3 protein once. The sample records 450,000 to 600,000 distinct CDR3 sequences, 27% being singletons. These data also formed part of another study, on T cells of mothers and their children.

Sequenced sample: blood. The source of these receptors is a boy aged 2-9 years in good health. The CDR3 runs from the conserved cysteine through the conserved F or W. D genes are given only for firm matches. Clone size, where shown, is once, few, many, or a class for clones that have expanded.

>-|TRBJ2-1|TRBD1|TRBV14
CASSQTFNGQGAWRNEQFF
TGTGCCAGCAGCCAAACATTTAACGGGCAGGGGGCGTGGAGGAATGAGCAGTTCTTC
>-|TRBJ1-6|-|TRBV28
CASRLRSSPYNSPLHF
TGTGCCAGCAGGTTGAGGAGTTCGCCATATAATTCACCCCTCCACTTT
>few|TRBJ1-6|-|TRBV12-5
CASGLDPRSSYNSPLHF
TGTGCTAGTGGTTTGGACCCCCGGAGCTCCTATAATTCACCCCTCCACTTT
>-|TRBJ2-1|TRBD1|TRBV12-3/TRBV12-4
CASSPRTGAYNEQFF
TGTGCCAGCAGTCCTCGGACAGGAGCTTACAATGAGCAGTTCTTC
>many|TRBJ1-1|-|TRBV9
CASSVGRNTEAFF
TGTGCCAGCAGCGTAGGAAGGAACACTGAAGCTTTCTTT
>-|TRBJ2-5|TRBD2|TRBV9
CASSVVSGGGETQYF
TGTGCCAGCAGCGTAGTGAGCGGGGGAGGAGAGACCCAGTACTTC
>-|TRBJ2-5|-|TRBV7-2
CASSSSGMGETQYF
TGTGCCAGCAGCTCCTCAGGGATGGGAGAGACCCAGTACTTC
>-|TRBJ1-6|-|TRBV6-5
CASSYSLRVSYNSPLHF
TGTGCCAGCAGTTACTCATTGAGAGTCTCCTATAATTCACCCCTCCACTTT
>-|TRBJ2-7|TRBD2|TRBV6-5
CASSYTLAGGSYEQYF
TGTGCCAGCAGTTACACGCTAGCGGGGGGCTCCTACGAGCAGTACTTC
>few|TRBJ2-1|-|TRBV6-2/TRBV6-3
CASIGRDTYNEQFF
TGTGCCAGCATCGGGCGGGATACCTACAATGAGCAGTTCTTC